A selection of T cell receptor beta chains follows, all from one sample in a study of T cell repertoires in cytomegalovirus infection. TCRdb called the reads again in MiXCR, with one record for every CDR3 protein. Of roughly 280,000 distinct CDR3 sequences detected, roughly an eighth appear once; the ten largest clones hold around 9.5%. The sequenced sample was PBMCs. The source is a human donor in good health (CMV status not recorded). Some clones in this sample may be carry-over from other donors' samples. The CDR3 runs from the conserved cysteine through the conserved F or W. A D gene is named only where the DNA matches it firmly. Where a row states a size, it is once, few, many or the class of an expanded clone; other rows omit it.

TRBV7-2	TRBD2	TRBJ2-1	many	CASSLWSSGRPNEQFF	TGTGCCAGCAGCTTGTGGTCTAGCGGGAGACCAAATGAGCAGTTCTTC
TRBV20-1	TRBD1	TRBJ1-1	many	CSAQGGTTEAFF	TGCAGTGCCCAGGGGGGAACTACTGAAGCTTTCTTT
TRBV12-3/TRBV12-4	NA	TRBJ1-1	NA	CASSIPGHKNTEAFF	TGTGCCAGCTCGATTCCGGGACATAAAAACACTGAAGCTTTCTTT
TRBV12-3/TRBV12-4	NA	TRBJ1-2	few	CASRRIPGDYGYTF	TGTGCCAGCAGGCGAATCCCGGGGGACTATGGCTACACCTTC
TRBV7-2	NA	TRBJ2-1	many	CASSLEPSNEQFF	TGTGCCAGCAGCTTAGAACCAAGTAATGAGCAGTTCTTC
TRBV10-3	TRBD1	TRBJ1-1	many	CAIKAGQGSGDTEAFF	TGTGCCATCAAGGCGGGACAGGGGAGTGGCGACACTGAAGCTTTCTTT
TRBV7-8	TRBD1	TRBJ2-7	many	CASSSGVGQGLEEQYF	TGTGCCAGCAGCTCCGGTGTGGGACAGGGTCTCGAGGAGCAGTACTTC
TRBV28	NA	TRBJ1-2	few	CASSISYGYTF	TGTGCCAGCAGCATAAGCTATGGCTACACCTTC
TRBV27	NA	TRBJ1-4	NA	CASSSRQNLGEKLFF	TGTGCCAGCAGTTCCCGACAGAACTTAGGTGAAAAACTGTTTTTT
TRBV14	NA	TRBJ1-1	NA	CASSPRIQGNTEAFF	TGTGCCAGCAGCCCAAGGATACAGGGCAACACTGAAGCTTTCTTT
TRBV20-1	TRBD1	TRBJ1-1	NA	CSAPRGQLLNTEAFF	TGCAGTGCCCCCCGGGGACAGCTTTTGAACACTGAAGCTTTCTTT
TRBV20-1	NA	TRBJ2-1	NA	CSAPRSDYNEQFF	TGCAGTGCTCCCCGGTCCGATTACAATGAGCAGTTCTTC
TRBV7-2	TRBD2	TRBJ2-3	many	CASRREIADTQYF	TGTGCCAGCAGGCGGGAGATAGCAGATACGCAGTATTTT
TRBV7-9	NA	TRBJ2-7	many	CASSSLPEQYF	TGTGCCAGCAGCTCCCTCCCCGAGCAGTACTTC
TRBV7-2	NA	TRBJ2-5	many	CASSLAWRQETQYF	TGTGCCAGCAGCTTAGCGTGGAGGCAAGAGACCCAGTACTTC
TRBV19	TRBD1	TRBJ1-5	many	CASSISTGAFSNQPQHF	TGTGCCAGTAGTATTTCGACAGGGGCCTTCAGCAATCAGCCCCAGCATTTT
TRBV5-1	TRBD1	TRBJ1-5	NA	CASSLRPGTEYSNQPQHF	TGCGCCAGCAGCTTGAGGCCCGGGACAGAATATAGCAATCAGCCGCAGCATTTT
TRBV27	TRBD1	TRBJ1-5	many	CASSPGTAYQPQHF	TGTGCCAGCAGCCCCGGGACAGCATATCAGCCCCAGCATTTT